This T cell receptor (beta chain) was documented in a study of T-cell reconstitution after alpha-beta-depleted transplantation in children. Notes on the study in general: The study traced high day-60 TCRbeta diversity in some patients to surviving recipient T cells and thymic progenitors. Alpha-beta T cells about two months after transplant reportedly derived from several hundred expanded graft clones.

As to this clonotype: Its antigen is currently unknown.

During its preparation, the TCRbeta library received unique molecular identifiers. A single record per CDR3 protein comes from TCRdb applying MiXCR to the PCR reads. The table includes about 580,000 distinct CDR3 sequences, 23% detected once. This TCR was recovered from a boy in the first two years of life who had a stem cell transplant for acute myeloid leukemia, so the T cells may come from the graft donor. The sample here was PBMCs, mostly from graft donor cells, taken 360 days after TCRalphabeta/CD19-depleted stem cell transplant.

The CDR3 DNA reads as TGCAGCGTTGAAATACTAGCGGGGACCCACGAGCAGTACTTC. This translates into CSVEILAGTHEQYF. The V call is TRBV29-1, the J call TRBJ2-7, with 10 bases identical to TRBD2. The CDR3 has 14 amino acids. Trimming at V came to 2 bases and at J to 5 bases, leaving 6 bases not matched to a gene. Germline assignment: CDR1 SQVTM and CDR2 ANQGSEA.